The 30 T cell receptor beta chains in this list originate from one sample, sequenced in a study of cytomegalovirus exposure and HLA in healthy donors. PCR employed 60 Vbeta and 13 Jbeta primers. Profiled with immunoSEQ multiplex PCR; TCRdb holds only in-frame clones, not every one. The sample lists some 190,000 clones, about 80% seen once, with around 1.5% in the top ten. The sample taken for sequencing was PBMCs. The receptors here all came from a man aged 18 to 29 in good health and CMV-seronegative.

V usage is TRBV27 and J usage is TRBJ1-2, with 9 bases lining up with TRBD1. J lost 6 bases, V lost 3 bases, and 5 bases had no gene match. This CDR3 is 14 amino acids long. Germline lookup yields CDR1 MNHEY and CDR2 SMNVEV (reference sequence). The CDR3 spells CASSLTGGGNGYTF. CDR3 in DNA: TGTGCCAGCAGTTTGACAGGGGGAGGGAATGGCTACACCTTC.

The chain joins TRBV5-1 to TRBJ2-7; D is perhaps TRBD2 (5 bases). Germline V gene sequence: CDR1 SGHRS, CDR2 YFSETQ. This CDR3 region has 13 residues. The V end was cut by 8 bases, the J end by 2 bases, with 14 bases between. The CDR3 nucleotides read TGCGCCAGACGGCGAGGGCCAACCTACGAGCAGTACTTC. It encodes CARRRGPTYEQYF.

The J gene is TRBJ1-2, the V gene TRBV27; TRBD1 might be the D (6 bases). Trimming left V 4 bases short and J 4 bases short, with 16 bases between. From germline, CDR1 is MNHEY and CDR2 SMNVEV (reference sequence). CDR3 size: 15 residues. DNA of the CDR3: TGTGCCAGCAGTTCTCTGACAGGTGGGAGCTATGGCTACACCTTC. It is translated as CASSSLTGGSYGYTF.

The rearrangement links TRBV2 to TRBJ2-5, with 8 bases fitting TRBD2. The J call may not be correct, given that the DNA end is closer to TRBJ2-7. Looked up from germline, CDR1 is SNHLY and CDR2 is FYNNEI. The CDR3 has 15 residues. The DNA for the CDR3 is TGTGCCAGCAGCGGAATTAGCGGGATTCTCTACGAGCAGTACTTC. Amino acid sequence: CASSGISGILYEQYF.

The DNA of the CDR3 is TGTGCCAGCAGTCCCCGGCTCCCGGGTAACACTGAAGCTTTCTTT. This codes for CASSPRLPGNTEAFF. V gene TRBV6-5 combines with J gene TRBJ1-1; D remains unclear. The CDR3 has 15 amino acids. V lost 5 bases, J lost 2 bases, and 15 bases lay in between. Germline V gives CDR1 MNHEY, CDR2 SVGAGI.

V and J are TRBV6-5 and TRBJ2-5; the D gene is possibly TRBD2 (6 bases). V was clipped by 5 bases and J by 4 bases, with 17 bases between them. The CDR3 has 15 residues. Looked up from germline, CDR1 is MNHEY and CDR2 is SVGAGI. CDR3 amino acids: CASSPRRKEGETQYF. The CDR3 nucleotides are TGTGCCAGCAGTCCTAGGAGGAAGGAGGGAGAGACCCAGTACTTC.

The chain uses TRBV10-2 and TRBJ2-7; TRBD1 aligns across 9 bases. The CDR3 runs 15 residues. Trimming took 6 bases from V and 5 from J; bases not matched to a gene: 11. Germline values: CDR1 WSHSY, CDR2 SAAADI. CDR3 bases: TGCGCCAGCAGCGAACCGGGACAGGGACTCCACGAGCAGTACTTC. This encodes CASSEPGQGLHEQYF.

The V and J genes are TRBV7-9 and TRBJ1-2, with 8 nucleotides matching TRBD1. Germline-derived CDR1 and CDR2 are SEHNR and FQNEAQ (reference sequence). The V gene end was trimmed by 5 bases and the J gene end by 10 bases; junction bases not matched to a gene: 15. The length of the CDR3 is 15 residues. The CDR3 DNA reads TGTGCCAGCAGCCCAGATATCTTCGGGACAGGATACTACACCTTC. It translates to CASSPDIFGTGYYTF.

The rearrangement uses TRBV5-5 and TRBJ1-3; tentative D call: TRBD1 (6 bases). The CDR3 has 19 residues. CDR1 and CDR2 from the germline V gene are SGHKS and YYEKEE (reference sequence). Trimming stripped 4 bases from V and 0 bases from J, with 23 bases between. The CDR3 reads CASSGATGDTTYSGNTIYF. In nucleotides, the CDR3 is TGTGCCAGCAGCGGGGCGACCGGGGACACGACTTACTCTGGAAACACCATATATTTT.

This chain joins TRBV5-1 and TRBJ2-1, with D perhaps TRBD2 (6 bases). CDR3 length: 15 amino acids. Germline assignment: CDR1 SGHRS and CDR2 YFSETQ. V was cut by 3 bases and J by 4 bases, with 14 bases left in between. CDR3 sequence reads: CASSSFSGTYNEQFF. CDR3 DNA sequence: TGCGCCAGCAGCTCCTTTAGCGGAACTTACAATGAGCAGTTCTTC.

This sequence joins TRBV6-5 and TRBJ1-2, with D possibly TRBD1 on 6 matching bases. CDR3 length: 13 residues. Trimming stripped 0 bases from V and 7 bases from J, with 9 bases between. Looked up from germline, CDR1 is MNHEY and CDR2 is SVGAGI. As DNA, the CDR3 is TGTGCCAGCAGTTACTCAGGGGGAGCTGGCTACACCTTC. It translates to CASSYSGGAGYTF.

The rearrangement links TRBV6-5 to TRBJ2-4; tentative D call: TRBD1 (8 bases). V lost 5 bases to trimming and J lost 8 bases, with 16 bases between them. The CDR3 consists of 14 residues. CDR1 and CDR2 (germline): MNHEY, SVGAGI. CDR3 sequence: CASSGQGGRDIQYF. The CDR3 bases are TGTGCCAGCAGTGGACAGGGAGGGAGAGACATTCAGTACTTC.

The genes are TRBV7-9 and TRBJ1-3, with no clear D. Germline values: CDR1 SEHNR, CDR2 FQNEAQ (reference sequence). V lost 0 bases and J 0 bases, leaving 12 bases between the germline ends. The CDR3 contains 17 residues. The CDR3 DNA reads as TGTGCCAGCAGCTTAGCGGTACAGTCTTCCTCTGGAAACACCATATATTTT. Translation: CASSLAVQSSSGNTIYF.

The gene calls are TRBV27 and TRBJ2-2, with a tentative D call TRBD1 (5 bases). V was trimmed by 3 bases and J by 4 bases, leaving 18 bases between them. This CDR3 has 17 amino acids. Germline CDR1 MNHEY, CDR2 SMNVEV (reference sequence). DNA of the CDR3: TGTGCCAGCAGTTTTTTTCCGACAGATTCTCTCACCGGGGAGCTGTTTTTT. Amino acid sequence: CASSFFPTDSLTGELFF.

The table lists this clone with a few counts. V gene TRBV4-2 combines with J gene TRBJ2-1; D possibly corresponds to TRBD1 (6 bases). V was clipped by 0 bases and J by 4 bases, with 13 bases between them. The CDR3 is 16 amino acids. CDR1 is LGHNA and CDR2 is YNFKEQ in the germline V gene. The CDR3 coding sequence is TGTGCCAGCAGCCAAGATCCCAGGGGATCATACAATGAGCAGTTCTTC. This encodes CASSQDPRGSYNEQFF.

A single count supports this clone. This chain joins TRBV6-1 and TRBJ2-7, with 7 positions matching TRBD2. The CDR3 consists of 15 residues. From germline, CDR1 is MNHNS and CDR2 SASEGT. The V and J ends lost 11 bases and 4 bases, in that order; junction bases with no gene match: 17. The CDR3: CAGSTAGDSAYEQYF. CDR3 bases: TGTGCCGGCTCGACCGCGGGGGACTCCGCGTACGAGCAGTACTTC.

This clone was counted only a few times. The CDR3 spells CASREWAVRAKNIQYF. CDR3 bases: TGTGCCAGCAGGGAATGGGCAGTAAGGGCCAAAAACATTCAGTACTTC. The chain is built from TRBV2 and TRBJ2-4; D is uncertain. The CDR3 spans 16 residues. From germline, CDR1 is SNHLY and CDR2 FYNNEI. V was pared by 6 bases and J by 1 base, with 16 bases between.

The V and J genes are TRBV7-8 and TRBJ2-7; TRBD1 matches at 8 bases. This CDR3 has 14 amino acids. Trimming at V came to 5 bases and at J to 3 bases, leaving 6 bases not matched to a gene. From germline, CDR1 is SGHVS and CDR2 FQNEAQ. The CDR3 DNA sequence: TGTGCCAGCAGCACCAGGGGGCCCGACTACGAGCAGTACTTC. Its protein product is CASSTRGPDYEQYF.

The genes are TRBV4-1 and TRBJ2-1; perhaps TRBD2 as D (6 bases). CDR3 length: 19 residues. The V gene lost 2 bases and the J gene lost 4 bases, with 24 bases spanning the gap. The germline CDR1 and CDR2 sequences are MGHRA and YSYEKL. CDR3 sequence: CASSQKILKGRRGYNEQFF. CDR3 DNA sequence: TGCGCCAGCAGCCAAAAGATTCTGAAGGGAAGGAGGGGATACAATGAGCAGTTCTTC.

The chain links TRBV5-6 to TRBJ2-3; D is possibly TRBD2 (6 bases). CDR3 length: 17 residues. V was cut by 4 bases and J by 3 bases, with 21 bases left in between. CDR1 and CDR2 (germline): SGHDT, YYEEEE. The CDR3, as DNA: TGTGCCAGCAGCAGCCCCCCCGGGCTAGCGACAACAGATACGCAGTATTTT. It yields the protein CASSSPPGLATTDTQYF.

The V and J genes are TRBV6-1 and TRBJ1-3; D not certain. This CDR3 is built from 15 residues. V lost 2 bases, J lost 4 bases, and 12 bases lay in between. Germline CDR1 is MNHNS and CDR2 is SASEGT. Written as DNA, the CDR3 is TGTGCCAGCAGTGAACAGCAGGCAGGAGGAAACACCATATATTTT. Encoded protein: CASSEQQAGGNTIYF.

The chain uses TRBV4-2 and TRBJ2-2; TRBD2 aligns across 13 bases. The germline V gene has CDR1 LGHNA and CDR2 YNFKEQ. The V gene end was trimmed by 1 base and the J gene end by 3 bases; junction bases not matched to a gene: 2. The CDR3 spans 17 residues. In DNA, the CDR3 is TGTGCCAGCAGCCAAGGACTAGCGGGGGGTTACACCGGGGAGCTGTTTTTT. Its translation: CASSQGLAGGYTGELFF.

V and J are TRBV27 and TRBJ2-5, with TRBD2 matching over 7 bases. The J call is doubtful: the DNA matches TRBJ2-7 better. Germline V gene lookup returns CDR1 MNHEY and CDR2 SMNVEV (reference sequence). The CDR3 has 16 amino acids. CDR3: CASSLWRGTGSYEQYF. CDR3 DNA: TGTGCCAGCAGTTTATGGCGGGGGACGGGGTCCTACGAGCAGTACTTC.

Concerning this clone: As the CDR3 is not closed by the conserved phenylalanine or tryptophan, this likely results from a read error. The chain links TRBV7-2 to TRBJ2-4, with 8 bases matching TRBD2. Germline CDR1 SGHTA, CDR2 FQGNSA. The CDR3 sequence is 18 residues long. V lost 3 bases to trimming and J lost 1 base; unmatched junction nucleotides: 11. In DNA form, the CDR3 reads TGTGCCAGCAGCTTTGATCTAGCGGGCCTTGGTGCCAAAAACATTCAGTACCTC. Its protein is CASSFDLAGLGAKNIQYL.

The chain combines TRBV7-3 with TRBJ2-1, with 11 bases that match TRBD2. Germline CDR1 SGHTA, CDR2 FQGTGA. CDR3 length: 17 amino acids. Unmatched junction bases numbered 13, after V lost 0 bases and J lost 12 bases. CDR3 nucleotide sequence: TGTGCCAGCAGCTTAACCCCAACTAGCGGGGGACTGAGCGGGCAGTTCTTC. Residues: CASSLTPTSGGLSGQFF.

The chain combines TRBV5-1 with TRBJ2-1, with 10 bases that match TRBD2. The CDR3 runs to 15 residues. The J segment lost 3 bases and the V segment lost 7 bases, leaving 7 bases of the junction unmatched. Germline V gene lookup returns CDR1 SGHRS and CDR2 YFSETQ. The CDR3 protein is CASHKTSGIYNEQFF. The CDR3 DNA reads TGCGCCAGCCATAAAACTAGCGGGATCTACAATGAGCAGTTCTTC. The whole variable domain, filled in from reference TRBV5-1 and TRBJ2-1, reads KAGVTQTPRYLIKTRGQQVTLSCSPISGHRSVSWYQQTPGQGLQFLFEYFSETQRNKGNFPGRFSGRQFSNSRSEMNVSTLELGDSALYLCASHKTSGIYNEQFFGPGTRLTVL.

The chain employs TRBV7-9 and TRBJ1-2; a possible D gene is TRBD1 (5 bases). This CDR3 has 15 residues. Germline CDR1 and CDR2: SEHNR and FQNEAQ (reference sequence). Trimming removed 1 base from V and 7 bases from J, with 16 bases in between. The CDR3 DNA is TGTGCCAGCAGCTTAGATTTGGGGGGGAAGGTTGGCTACACCTTC. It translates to CASSLDLGGKVGYTF.

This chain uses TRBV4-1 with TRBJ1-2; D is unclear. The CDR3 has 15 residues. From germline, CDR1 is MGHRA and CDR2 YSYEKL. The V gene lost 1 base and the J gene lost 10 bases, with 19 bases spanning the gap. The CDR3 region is CASSQVGGLPTDYTF. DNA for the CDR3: TGCGCCAGCAGCCAAGTCGGAGGATTGCCGACCGACTACACCTTC.

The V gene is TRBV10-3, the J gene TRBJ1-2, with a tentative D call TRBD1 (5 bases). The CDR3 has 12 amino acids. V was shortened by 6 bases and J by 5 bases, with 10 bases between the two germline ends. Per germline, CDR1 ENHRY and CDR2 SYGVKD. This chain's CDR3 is CAIRETDYGYTF. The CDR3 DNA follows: TGTGCCATCAGGGAGACAGATTATGGCTACACCTTC.

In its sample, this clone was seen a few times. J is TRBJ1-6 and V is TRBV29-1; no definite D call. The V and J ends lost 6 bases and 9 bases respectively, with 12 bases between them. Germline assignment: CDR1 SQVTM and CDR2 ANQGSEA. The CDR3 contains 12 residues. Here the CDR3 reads CSVGQAGSPLHF. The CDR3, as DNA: TGCAGCGTCGGCCAGGCGGGTTCACCCCTCCACTTT.